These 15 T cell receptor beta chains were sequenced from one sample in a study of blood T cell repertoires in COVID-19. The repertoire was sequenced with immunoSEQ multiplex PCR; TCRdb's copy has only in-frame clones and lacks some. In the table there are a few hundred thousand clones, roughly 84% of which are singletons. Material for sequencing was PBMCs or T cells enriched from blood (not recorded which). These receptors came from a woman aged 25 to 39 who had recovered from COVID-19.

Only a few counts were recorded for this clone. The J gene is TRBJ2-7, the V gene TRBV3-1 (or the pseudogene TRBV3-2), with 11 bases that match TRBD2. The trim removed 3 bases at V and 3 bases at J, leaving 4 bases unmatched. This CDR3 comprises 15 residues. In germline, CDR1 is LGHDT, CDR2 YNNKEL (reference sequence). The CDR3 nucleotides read TGTGCCAGCAGCCAGTGGGGACTAGCGGACTACGAGCAGTACTTC. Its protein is CASSQWGLADYEQYF.

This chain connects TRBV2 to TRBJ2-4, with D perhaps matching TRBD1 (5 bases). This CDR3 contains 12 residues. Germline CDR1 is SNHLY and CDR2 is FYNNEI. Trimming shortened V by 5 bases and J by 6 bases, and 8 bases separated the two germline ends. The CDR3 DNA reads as TGTGCCAGCAGTTACGACAGAAACATTCAGTACTTC. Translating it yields CASSYDRNIQYF.

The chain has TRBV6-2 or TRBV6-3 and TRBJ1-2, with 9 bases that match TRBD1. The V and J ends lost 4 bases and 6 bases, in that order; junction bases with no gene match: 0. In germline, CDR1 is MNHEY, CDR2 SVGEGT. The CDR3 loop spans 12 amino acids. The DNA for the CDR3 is TGTGCCAGCAGTTGGACAGGGGATGGCTACACCTTC. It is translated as CASSWTGDGYTF.

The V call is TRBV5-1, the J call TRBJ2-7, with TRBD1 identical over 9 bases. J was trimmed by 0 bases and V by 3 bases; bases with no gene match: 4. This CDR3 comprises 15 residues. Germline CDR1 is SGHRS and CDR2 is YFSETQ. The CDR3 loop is CASSWGGQGSYEQYF. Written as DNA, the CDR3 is TGCGCCAGCAGCTGGGGGGGACAGGGCTCCTACGAGCAGTACTTC.

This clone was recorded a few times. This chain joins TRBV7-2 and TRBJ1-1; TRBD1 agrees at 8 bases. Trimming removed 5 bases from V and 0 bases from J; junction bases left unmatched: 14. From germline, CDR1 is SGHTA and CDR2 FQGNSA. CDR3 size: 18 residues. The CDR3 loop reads CASSQRAGTGALNTEAFF. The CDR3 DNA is TGTGCCAGCAGCCAGCGAGCCGGGACAGGTGCGTTGAACACTGAAGCTTTCTTT.

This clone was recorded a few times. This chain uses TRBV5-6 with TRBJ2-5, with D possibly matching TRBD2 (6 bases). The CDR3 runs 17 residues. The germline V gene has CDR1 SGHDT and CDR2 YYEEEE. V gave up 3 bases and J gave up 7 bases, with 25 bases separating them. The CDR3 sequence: CASSWAGPTSTAGTQYF. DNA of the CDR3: TGTGCCAGCAGCTGGGCTGGGCCGACTAGTACCGCGGGGACCCAGTACTTC.

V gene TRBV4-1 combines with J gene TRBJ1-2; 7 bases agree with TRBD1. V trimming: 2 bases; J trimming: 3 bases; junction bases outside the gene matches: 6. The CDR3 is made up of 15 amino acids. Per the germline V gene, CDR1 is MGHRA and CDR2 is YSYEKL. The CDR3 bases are TGCGCCAGCAGCCAACCTCGACAGGGAGACTATGGCTACACCTTC. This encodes CASSQPRQGDYGYTF.

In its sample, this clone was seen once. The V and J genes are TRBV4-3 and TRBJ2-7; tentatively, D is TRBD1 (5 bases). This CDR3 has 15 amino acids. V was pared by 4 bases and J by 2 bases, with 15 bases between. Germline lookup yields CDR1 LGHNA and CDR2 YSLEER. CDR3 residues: CASSLYSTGTYEQYF. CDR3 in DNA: TGCGCCAGCAGCCTCTACTCAACAGGTACCTACGAGCAGTACTTC.

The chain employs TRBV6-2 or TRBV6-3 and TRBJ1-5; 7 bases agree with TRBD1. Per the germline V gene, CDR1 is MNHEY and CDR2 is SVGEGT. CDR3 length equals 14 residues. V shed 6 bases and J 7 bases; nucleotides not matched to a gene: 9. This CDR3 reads CASSPDRVGQPQHF. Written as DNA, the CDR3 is TGTGCCAGCAGCCCTGACAGGGTGGGACAGCCCCAGCATTTT.

The CDR3 nucleotides read TGTGCCAGCAGCCAAGACGGGGTGGCTGACACTGAAGCTTTCTTT. It specifies CASSQDGVADTEAFF. The chain recombines TRBV3-1 (or the pseudogene TRBV3-2) with TRBJ1-1; D uncertain. The CDR3 is 15 residues long. The V end was cut by 0 bases, the J end by 3 bases, with 11 bases between. Germline CDR1 LGHDT, CDR2 YNNKEL (reference sequence).

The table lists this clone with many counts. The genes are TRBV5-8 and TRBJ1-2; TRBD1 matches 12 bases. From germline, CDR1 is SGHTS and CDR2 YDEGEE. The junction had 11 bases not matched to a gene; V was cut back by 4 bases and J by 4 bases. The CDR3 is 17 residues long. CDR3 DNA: TGTGCCAGCAGCCAGCCCGGGACAGGGGGCTGGCTCTATGGCTACACCTTC. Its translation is CASSQPGTGGWLYGYTF. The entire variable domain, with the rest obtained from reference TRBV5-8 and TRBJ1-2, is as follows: EAGVTQSPTHLIKTRGQQATLRCSPISGHTSVYWYQQALGLGLQFLLWYDEGEERNRGNFPPRFSGRQFPNYSSELNVNALELEDSALYLCASSQPGTGGWLYGYTFGSGTRLTVV.

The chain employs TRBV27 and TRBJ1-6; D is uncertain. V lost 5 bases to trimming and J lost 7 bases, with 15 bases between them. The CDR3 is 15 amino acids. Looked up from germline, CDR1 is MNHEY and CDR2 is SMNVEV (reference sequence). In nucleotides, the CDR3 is TGTGCCAGCAGTCCCCGGGGAGGTAGGAATTCACCCCTCCACTTT. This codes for CASSPRGGRNSPLHF.

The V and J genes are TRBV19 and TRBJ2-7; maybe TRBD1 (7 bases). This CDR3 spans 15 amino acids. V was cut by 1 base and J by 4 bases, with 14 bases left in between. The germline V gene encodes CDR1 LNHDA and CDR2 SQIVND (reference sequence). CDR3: CASSIAPGGLYEQYF. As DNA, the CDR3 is TGTGCCAGTAGTATAGCCCCAGGGGGGCTTTACGAGCAGTACTTC.

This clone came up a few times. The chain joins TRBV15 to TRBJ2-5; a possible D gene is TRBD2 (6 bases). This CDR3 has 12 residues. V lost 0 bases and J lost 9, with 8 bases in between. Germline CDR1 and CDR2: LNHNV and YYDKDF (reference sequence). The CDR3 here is CATSREGGAQYF. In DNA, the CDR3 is TGTGCCACCAGCAGAGAAGGAGGGGCCCAGTACTTC.

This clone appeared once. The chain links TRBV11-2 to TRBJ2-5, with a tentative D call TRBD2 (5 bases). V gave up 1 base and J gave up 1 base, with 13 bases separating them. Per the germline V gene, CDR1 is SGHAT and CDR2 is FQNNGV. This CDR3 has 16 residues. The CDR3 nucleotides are TGTGCCAGCAGCTTAGGCAGCGGACTTACCCAAGAGACCCAGTACTTC. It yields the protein CASSLGSGLTQETQYF.